One sample yielded the 28 T cell receptor beta chains listed below, sequenced in a study of T-cell memory formation after mild COVID-19. One entry per CDR3 protein, called by TCRdb with MiXCR from the 5' RACE reads. The sample records hundreds of thousands of distinct CDR3 sequences, 20% to 30% being singletons. Material: PBMCs or a T cell subset sorted from them (not recorded which). Source of these receptors: an adult woman who had mild COVID-19 (a few samples of this study predate the infection). Cell type and time point are not known.

V is TRBV5-1 and J is TRBJ2-7; D is ambiguous. This CDR3 has 16 amino acids. V lost 4 bases, J lost 5 bases, and 22 bases lay in between. CDR1 and CDR2 (germline): SGHRS, YFSETQ. In nucleotides, the CDR3 is TGCGCCAGCAGCCCAAGCCGCAGCCGAACCCGGGACGAGCAGTACTTC. Translating it yields CASSPSRSRTRDEQYF.

The chain is built from TRBV12-3 or TRBV12-4 and TRBJ2-5; 8 nucleotides agree with TRBD2. This CDR3 contains 15 residues. The V gene end was trimmed by 6 bases and the J gene end by 5 bases; junction bases not matched to a gene: 11. This CDR3 is CASSPGTPGGETQYF. The CDR3, as DNA: TGTGCCAGCAGCCCCGGGACCCCGGGGGGGGAGACCCAGTACTTC.

This clonotype came up a few times. The chain has TRBV20-1 and TRBJ1-5; 9 bases line up with TRBD1. The V and J ends lost 5 bases and 6 bases, in that order; junction bases with no gene match: 5. Germline V gives CDR1 DFQATT, CDR2 SNEGSKA (reference sequence). CDR3 length: 13 residues. The CDR3 loop reads CSAAADRGQPQHF. The DNA of the CDR3 is TGCAGTGCTGCCGCGGACAGGGGTCAGCCCCAGCATTTT.

The J gene is TRBJ1-1, the V gene TRBV24-1; TRBD1 might be the D (6 bases). In germline, CDR1 is KGHDR, CDR2 SFDVKD. The CDR3 extends over 13 amino acids. V gave up 7 bases and J gave up 5 bases, with 13 bases separating them. This CDR3 is CATRDRRRTEAFF. The CDR3, as DNA: TGTGCCACCAGGGACAGAAGAAGGACTGAAGCTTTCTTT.

The J gene is TRBJ2-3, the V gene TRBV6-5, with TRBD1 matching over 7 bases. The CDR3 sequence is 14 residues long. Germline V lookup: CDR1 MNHEY, CDR2 SVGAGI. V lost 7 bases, J lost 0 bases, and 4 bases stayed unmatched. The CDR3 sequence is CASKTGESTDTQYF. DNA for the CDR3: TGTGCCAGCAAAACAGGGGAAAGCACAGATACGCAGTATTTT.

The chain joins TRBV16 to TRBJ2-2, with a weak D call TRBD2 (6 bases). The CDR3 runs 16 residues. V dropped 0 bases and J dropped 5 bases, with 13 bases sitting between them. Looked up from germline, CDR1 is KGHSY and CDR2 is FQNENV. The CDR3 loop reads CASSQSLAEITGELFF. Here the CDR3 DNA reads TGTGCCAGCAGCCAATCGTTAGCGGAGATAACCGGGGAGCTGTTTTTT.

This rearrangement joins TRBV7-9 to TRBJ2-1; 9 nucleotides agree with TRBD2. The germline V gene encodes CDR1 SEHNR and CDR2 FQNEAQ (reference sequence). This CDR3 has 17 amino acids. Unmatched junction bases numbered 9, after V lost 2 bases and J lost 4 bases. In DNA, the CDR3 is TGTGCCAGCAGCTTATCATGGCGGGGGGGATTATACAATGAGCAGTTCTTC. As protein: CASSLSWRGGLYNEQFF.

The sample holds a few counts of this clonotype. The V and J genes are TRBV28 and TRBJ1-6, with a weak D call TRBD1 (5 bases). CDR1 and CDR2 from the germline V gene are MDHEN and SYDVKM. This CDR3 is 17 amino acids long. Trimming pared 2 bases from V and 0 bases from J, leaving 11 bases between. Here the CDR3 reads CASSLDDSSSYNSPLHF. CDR3 nucleotides: TGTGCCAGCAGTTTAGACGACAGCAGCTCCTATAATTCACCCCTCCACTTT.

The J gene is TRBJ2-5, the V gene TRBV7-3; no definite D call. V was shortened by 2 bases and J by 2 bases, with 12 bases between the two germline ends. Germline CDR1 SGHTA, CDR2 FQGTGA. The CDR3 extends over 15 amino acids. The CDR3 sequence is CASSLRGRTQETQYF. The CDR3 nucleotides are TGTGCCAGCAGCTTACGAGGAAGGACGCAAGAGACCCAGTACTTC.

This clonotype was seen a few times. CDR3 coding DNA: TGCAGTGCTAGAGGTGAAGGGAATCAGCCCCAGCATTTT. Its translation is CSARGEGNQPQHF. This chain joins TRBV20-1 and TRBJ1-5; D gene uncertain. Germline CDR1 reads DFQATT; CDR2 reads SNEGSKA (reference sequence). The CDR3 runs to 13 residues. V lost 1 base to trimming and J lost 4 bases, with 8 bases between them.

J is TRBJ1-2 and V is TRBV5-1; TRBD1 aligns across 7 bases. The CDR3 sequence is 13 residues long. Trimming took 5 bases from V and 2 from J; bases not matched to a gene: 3. CDR1 is SGHRS, CDR2 YFSETQ, per germline. As DNA, the CDR3 is TGCGCCAGCAGTGCGGACAGGAACTATGGCTACACCTTC. This translates into CASSADRNYGYTF.

In its sample, this clonotype was seen a few times. The chain links TRBV29-1 to TRBJ2-7, with 8 bases lining up with TRBD1. The V and J ends lost 4 bases and 4 bases, in that order; junction bases with no gene match: 3. CDR1 SQVTM and CDR2 ANQGSEA come from the germline V gene. The CDR3 consists of 12 residues. The CDR3: CSVGQGSYEQYF. The CDR3 region has the DNA TGCAGCGTTGGACAGGGGAGTTACGAGCAGTACTTC.

This clonotype was observed a few times. The chain links TRBV14 to TRBJ1-3; D is unclear. V lost 0 bases to trimming and J lost 0 bases, with 9 bases between them. The germline CDR1 and CDR2 sequences are SGHDN and FVKESK. The CDR3 has 16 amino acids. CDR3 amino acids: CASSQETQPSGNTIYF. CDR3 DNA: TGTGCCAGCAGCCAAGAGACTCAGCCCTCTGGAAACACCATATATTTT.

The sample holds a few counts of this clonotype. The V gene is TRBV29-1, the J gene TRBJ2-7, with a weak D call TRBD1 (5 bases). With 0 bases removed from V and 3 bases from J, the gap between germline ends came to 9 bases. Germline lookup yields CDR1 SQVTM and CDR2 ANQGSEA. CDR3 length equals 13 residues. The CDR3, as DNA: TGCAGCGTTGAAGACCCAGGGATCTACGAGCAGTACTTC. It encodes CSVEDPGIYEQYF.

This clonotype was counted between two and nine times. The chain has TRBV21-1 and TRBJ2-2; the D call in the table, TRBD1, was not verified against the DNA. TRBV21-1 is recorded as a pseudogene. The CDR3 consists of 19 residues. The CDR3 loop is CASSKRAQKSAGRTGELFF. CDR3 bases: TGTGCCAGCAGCAAAAGGGCTCAAAAGTCGGCGGGACGCACCGGGGAGCTGTTTTTT.

The chain employs TRBV7-8 and TRBJ2-3; 10 nucleotides match TRBD1. V shed 8 bases, J shed 2 bases, and the junction held 13 bases outside the gene matches. This CDR3 is 17 amino acids long. Germline V gene sequence: CDR1 SGHVS, CDR2 FQNEAQ. This chain's CDR3 is CASLGARDRGNTDTQYF. The CDR3 DNA sequence: TGTGCCAGCTTGGGCGCTCGGGACAGGGGCAACACAGATACGCAGTATTTT.

The chain links TRBV11-1 to TRBJ2-4; D possibly corresponds to TRBD2 (7 bases). This CDR3 is built from 15 residues. The germline gives CDR1 SGHAT, CDR2 FQDESV (reference sequence). The ends were cut back, 5 bases at V and 7 bases at J, with 18 bases in the middle. CDR3 DNA: TGTGCCAGCAGCCCGGGACACCCGGGAGGCAACATTCAGTACTTC. It codes for CASSPGHPGGNIQYF.

This clonotype appeared a few times. V is TRBV2 and J is TRBJ2-4; 8 nucleotides match TRBD2. CDR3 length equals 16 residues. V lost 1 base, J lost 0 bases, and 2 bases stayed unmatched. The V gene's germline CDR1 is SNHLY and CDR2 FYNNEI. The chain's CDR3 is CASSEGLALAKNIQYF. The DNA of the CDR3 is TGTGCCAGCAGTGAAGGACTAGCGTTAGCCAAAAACATTCAGTACTTC.

Only a few counts were recorded for this clonotype. The chain carries TRBV6-2 or TRBV6-3 and TRBJ1-2; tentatively, D is TRBD1 (6 bases). Between the trimmed V and J ends, which lost 4 bases and 4 bases, there was a span of 13 bases. The CDR3 is made up of 14 amino acids. Per the germline V gene, CDR1 is MNHEY and CDR2 is SVGEGT. In DNA form, the CDR3 reads TGTGCCAGCAGTTCGGCGGGGGCAAGCTATGGCTACACCTTC. It yields the protein CASSSAGASYGYTF.

The chain couples TRBV12-3 or TRBV12-4 to TRBJ1-2, with D possibly being TRBD1 (5 bases). V lost 6 bases, J lost 4 bases, and 21 bases lay in between. The CDR3 totals 16 residues. CDR3 residues: CASRHQLTPTVYGYTF. The CDR3 nucleotides are TGTGCCAGCAGGCATCAACTGACACCGACAGTCTATGGCTACACCTTC.

This clonotype was found many times. The chain is built from TRBV10-3 and TRBJ1-5; D gene ambiguous. The CDR3 runs to 14 residues. V was cut by 0 bases and J by 6 bases, with 9 bases left in between. Germline V gives CDR1 ENHRY, CDR2 SYGVKD. CDR3 coding DNA: TGTGCCATCAGTGAGTCGGGCGGCAGTCAGCCCCAGCATTTT. Encoded protein: CAISESGGSQPQHF.

This rearrangement joins TRBV5-1 to TRBJ2-1; D gene ambiguous. V was shortened by 0 bases and J by 9 bases, with 25 bases between the two germline ends. This CDR3 is built from 18 residues. CDR1 SGHRS and CDR2 YFSETQ come from the germline V gene. The CDR3 loop reads CASSLGRPQGNGLAEQFF. Written as DNA, the CDR3 is TGCGCCAGCAGCTTGGGTCGCCCACAAGGGAACGGTCTGGCTGAGCAGTTCTTC.

The rearrangement uses TRBV2 and TRBJ2-5; 7 bases match TRBD1. The CDR3 totals 14 residues. Germline loops: CDR1 SNHLY, CDR2 FYNNEI. J lost 5 bases, V lost 4 bases, and 7 bases had no gene match. The CDR3 here is CASSARTGMETQYF. Here the CDR3 DNA reads TGTGCCAGCAGTGCTCGGACAGGAATGGAGACCCAGTACTTC.

This clonotype occurred a few times. V usage is TRBV12-3 or TRBV12-4 and J usage is TRBJ1-1; D gene uncertain. V was clipped by 0 bases and J by 4 bases, with 15 bases between them. The CDR3 consists of 16 residues. The CDR3 sequence: CASSLAWESGVTEAFF. The DNA of the CDR3 is TGTGCCAGCAGTTTAGCCTGGGAGAGCGGGGTCACTGAAGCTTTCTTT.

The chain combines TRBV3-1 with TRBJ2-5; no clear D. CDR1 and CDR2 (germline): LGHDT, YNNKEL (reference sequence). V lost 1 base and J lost 7, with 13 bases in between. This CDR3 is built from 14 residues. CDR3 bases: TGTGCCAGCAGCCAAGGCCCCCTCGCAGGGACCCAGTACTTC. Its translation: CASSQGPLAGTQYF.

The V and J genes are TRBV19 and TRBJ2-3, with a possible D match to TRBD1 (5 bases). Per germline, CDR1 LNHDA and CDR2 SQIVND (reference sequence). The length of the CDR3 is 14 residues. V gave up 4 bases and J gave up 6 bases, with 14 bases separating them. The CDR3 DNA is TGTGCCAGTAGTAACCGACAGAGGCGGGATACGCAGTATTTT. Translation gives CASSNRQRRDTQYF.

The chain joins TRBV6-6 to TRBJ1-1; perhaps TRBD1 as D (5 bases). There are 14 residues in the CDR3. CDR1 MNHNY and CDR2 SVGAGI come from the germline V gene (reference sequence). Trimming removed 6 bases from V and 1 base from J, with 12 bases in between. This CDR3 is CASSQQVRNTEAFF. The DNA of the CDR3 is TGTGCCAGCAGCCAACAGGTCAGGAACACTGAAGCTTTCTTT.

This clonotype has just a few counts. Germline and junction disagree at one end, which may indicate a read error. The rearrangement uses TRBV20-1 and TRBJ1-3; no clear D. Germline loops: CDR1 DFQATT, CDR2 SNEGSKA (reference sequence). The CDR3 spans 14 residues. The CDR3 reads CSARDPDSPYTIYF. The CDR3 nucleotides read TGCAGTGCTCGAGACCCGGATTCGCCATACACCATATATTTT.